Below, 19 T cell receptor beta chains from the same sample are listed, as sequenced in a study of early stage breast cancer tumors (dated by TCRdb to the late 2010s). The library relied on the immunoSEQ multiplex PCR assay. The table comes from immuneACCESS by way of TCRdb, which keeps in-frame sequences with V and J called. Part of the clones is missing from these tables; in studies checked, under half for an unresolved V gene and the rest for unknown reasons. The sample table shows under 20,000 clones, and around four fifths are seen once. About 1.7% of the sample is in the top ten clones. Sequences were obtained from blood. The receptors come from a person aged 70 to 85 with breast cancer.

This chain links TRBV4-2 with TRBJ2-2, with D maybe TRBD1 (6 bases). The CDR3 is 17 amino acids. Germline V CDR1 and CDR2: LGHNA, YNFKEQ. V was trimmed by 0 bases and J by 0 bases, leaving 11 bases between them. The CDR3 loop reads CASSQEPRGANTGELFF. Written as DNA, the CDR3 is TGTGCCAGCAGCCAAGAGCCCAGGGGCGCGAACACCGGGGAGCTGTTTTTT.

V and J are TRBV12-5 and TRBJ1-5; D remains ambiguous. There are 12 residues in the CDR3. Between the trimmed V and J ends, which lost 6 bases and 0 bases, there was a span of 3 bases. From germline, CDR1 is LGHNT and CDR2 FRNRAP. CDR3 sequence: CASGLSNQPQHF. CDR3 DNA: TGTGCTAGTGGCCTTAGCAATCAGCCCCAGCATTTT.

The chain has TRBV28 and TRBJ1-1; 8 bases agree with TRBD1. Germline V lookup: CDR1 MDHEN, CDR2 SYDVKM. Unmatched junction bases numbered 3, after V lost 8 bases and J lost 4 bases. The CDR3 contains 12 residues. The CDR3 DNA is TGTGCCAGCCGCACAGGGGGCACTGAAGCTTTCTTT. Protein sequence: CASRTGGTEAFF.

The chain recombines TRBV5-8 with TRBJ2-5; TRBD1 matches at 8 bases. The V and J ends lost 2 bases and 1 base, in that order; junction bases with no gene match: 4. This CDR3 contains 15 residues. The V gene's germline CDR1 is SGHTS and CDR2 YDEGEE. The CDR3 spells CASSLGRGLQETQYF. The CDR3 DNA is TGTGCCAGCAGCTTAGGCAGGGGGCTCCAAGAGACCCAGTACTTC.

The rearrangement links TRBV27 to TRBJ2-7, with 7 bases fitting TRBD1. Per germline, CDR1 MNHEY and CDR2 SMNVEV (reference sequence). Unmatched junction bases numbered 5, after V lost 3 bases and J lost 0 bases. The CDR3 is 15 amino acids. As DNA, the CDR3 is TGTGCCAGCAGTTTGCGACAGGGCTTCTCCTACGAGCAGTACTTC. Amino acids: CASSLRQGFSYEQYF.

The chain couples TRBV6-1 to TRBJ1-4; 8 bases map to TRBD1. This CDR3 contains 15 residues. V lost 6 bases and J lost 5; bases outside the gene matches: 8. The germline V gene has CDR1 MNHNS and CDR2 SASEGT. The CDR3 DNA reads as TGTGCCAGCAGCAAAAACAGGGGGGGAAATGAAAAACTGTTTTTT. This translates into CASSKNRGGNEKLFF.

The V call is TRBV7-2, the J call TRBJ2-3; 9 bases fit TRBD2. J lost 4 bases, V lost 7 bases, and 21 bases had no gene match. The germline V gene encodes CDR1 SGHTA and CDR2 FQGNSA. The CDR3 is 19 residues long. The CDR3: CASTPRGGSGGVISDTQYF. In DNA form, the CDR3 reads TGTGCCAGCACCCCCCGAGGGGGTAGCGGGGGTGTCATTTCAGATACGCAGTATTTT.

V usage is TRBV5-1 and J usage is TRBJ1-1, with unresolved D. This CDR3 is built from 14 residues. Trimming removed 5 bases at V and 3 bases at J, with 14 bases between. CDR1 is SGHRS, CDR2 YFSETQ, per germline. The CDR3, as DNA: TGCGCCAGCAGTCCACACGCCGGGGACACTGAAGCTTTCTTT. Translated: CASSPHAGDTEAFF.

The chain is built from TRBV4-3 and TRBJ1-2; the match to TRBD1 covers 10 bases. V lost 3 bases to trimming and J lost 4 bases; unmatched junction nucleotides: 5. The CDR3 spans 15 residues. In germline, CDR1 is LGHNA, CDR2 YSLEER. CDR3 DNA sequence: TGCGCCAGCAGCCAGCCGGGACAGGGGTTCTATGGCTACACCTTC. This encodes CASSQPGQGFYGYTF.

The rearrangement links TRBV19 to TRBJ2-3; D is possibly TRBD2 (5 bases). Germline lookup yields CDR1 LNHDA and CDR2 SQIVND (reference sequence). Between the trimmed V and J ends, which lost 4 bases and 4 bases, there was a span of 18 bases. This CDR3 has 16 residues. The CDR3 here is CASSKLAGPSSDTQYF. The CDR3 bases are TGTGCCAGTAGTAAATTGGCGGGCCCTAGCTCAGATACGCAGTATTTT. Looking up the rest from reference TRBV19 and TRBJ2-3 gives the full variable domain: DGGITQSPKYLFRKEGQNVTLSCEQNLNHDAMYWYRQDPGQGLRLIYYSQIVNDFQKGDIAEGYSVSREKKESFPLTVTSAQKNPTAFYLCASSKLAGPSSDTQYFGPGTRLTVL.

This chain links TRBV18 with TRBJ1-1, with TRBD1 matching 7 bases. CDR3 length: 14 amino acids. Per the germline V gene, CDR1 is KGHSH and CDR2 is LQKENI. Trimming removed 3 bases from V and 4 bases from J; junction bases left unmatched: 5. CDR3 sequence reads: CASSPGGGFTEAFF. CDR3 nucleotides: TGTGCCAGCTCACCCGGAGGGGGCTTCACTGAAGCTTTCTTT.

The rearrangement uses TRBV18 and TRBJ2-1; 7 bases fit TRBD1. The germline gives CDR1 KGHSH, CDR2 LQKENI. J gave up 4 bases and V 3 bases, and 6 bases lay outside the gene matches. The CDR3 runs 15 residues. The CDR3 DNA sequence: TGTGCCAGCTCACCCAGCCAGGGGGAGTACAATGAGCAGTTCTTC. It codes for CASSPSQGEYNEQFF.

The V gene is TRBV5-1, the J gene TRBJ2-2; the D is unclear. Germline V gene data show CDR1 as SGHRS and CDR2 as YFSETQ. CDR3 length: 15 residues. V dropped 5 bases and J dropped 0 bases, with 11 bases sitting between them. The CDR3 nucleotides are TGCGCCAGCAGGTCGACTGTTGCGAACACCGGGGAGCTGTTTTTT. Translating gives CASRSTVANTGELFF.

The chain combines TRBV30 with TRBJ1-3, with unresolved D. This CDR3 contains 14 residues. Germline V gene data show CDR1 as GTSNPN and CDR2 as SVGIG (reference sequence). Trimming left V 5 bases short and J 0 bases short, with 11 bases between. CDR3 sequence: CAWGRQSSGNTIYF. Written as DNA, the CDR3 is TGTGCCTGGGGCAGGCAGAGCTCTGGAAACACCATATATTTT.

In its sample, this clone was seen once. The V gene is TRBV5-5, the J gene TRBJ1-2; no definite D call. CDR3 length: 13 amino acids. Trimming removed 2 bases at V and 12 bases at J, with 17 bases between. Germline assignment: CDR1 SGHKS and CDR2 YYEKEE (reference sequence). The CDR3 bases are TGTGCCAGCAGCTTTGGCGGATCTATGGCTGACACCTTC. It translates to CASSFGGSMADTF.

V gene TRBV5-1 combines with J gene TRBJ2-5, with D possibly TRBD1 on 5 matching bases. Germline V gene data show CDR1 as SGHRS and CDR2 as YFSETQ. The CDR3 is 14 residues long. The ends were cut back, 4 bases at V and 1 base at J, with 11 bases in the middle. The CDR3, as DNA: TGCGCCAGCAGCCAGGACACGTCCCAAGAGACCCAGTACTTC. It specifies CASSQDTSQETQYF.

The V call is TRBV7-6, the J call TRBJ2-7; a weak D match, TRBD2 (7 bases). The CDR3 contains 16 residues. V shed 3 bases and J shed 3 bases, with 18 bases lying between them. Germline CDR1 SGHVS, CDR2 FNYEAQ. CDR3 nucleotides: TGTGCCAGCAGCTTTGAGGGGGGGAGCGGCATCTACGAGCAGTACTTC. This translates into CASSFEGGSGIYEQYF.

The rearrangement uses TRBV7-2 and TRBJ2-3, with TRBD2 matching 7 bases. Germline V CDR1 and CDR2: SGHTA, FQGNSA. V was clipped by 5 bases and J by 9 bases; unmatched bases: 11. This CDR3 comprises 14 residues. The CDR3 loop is CASSPSRGERTQYF. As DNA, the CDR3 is TGTGCCAGCAGCCCAAGTCGGGGGGAGAGGACGCAGTATTTT.

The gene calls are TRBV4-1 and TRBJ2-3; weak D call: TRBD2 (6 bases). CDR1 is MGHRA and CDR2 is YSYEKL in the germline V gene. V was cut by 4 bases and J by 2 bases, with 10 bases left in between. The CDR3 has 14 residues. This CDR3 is CASSRGLVTDTQYF. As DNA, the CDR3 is TGCGCCAGCAGCCGGGGACTGGTCACAGATACGCAGTATTTT.